The entry below describes one T cell receptor (beta chain). There are 18 residues in the CDR3. Per germline, CDR1 SEHNR and CDR2 FQNEAQ (reference sequence). V gave up 1 base and J gave up 3 bases, with 22 bases separating them. As processed by the authors: Reference gene primers were amplified, and this amplification served to estimate nucleated cell counts. The data were produced by immunoSEQ multiplex PCR, yet TCRdb's version contains in-frame clones alone and is incomplete. V, J and clone size reflect that table, while D and trimming were determined from the DNA. The sample records about 68,000 clones, 90% being singletons. This sample was taken from a study of blood T cell repertoires in COVID-19. Study background: The United States, Italy and Spain provided the acute and convalescent COVID-19 samples. T cells, B-cell-depleted T cells, or PBMCs supplied cDNA or gDNA.

Sequencing was performed on peripheral blood. This chain links TRBV7-9 with TRBJ2-7; weak D call: TRBD1 (6 bases). The sequence derives from a human donor in a cohort sampled during active COVID-19. In nucleotides, the CDR3 is TGTGCCAGCAGCTTAGAAGGCCTTCTGACAGGTGACTTCTACGAGCAGTACTTC. This gives the protein CASSLEGLLTGDFYEQYF.